This T cell receptor (beta chain) stems from a study of blood T cell repertoires in COVID-19. Overall study context: Acute-phase and convalescent COVID-19 samples originated in the United States, Italy and Spain.

What the recovered Cohort 3 donors had was two negative PCRs, clearance, or symptom resolution. Profiling relied on immunoSEQ multiplex PCR, and the TCRdb table lists in-frame clones only, not all of them. The table has about 150,000 clones, approximately 80% seen once. This CDR3 comprises 14 residues. J lost 5 bases, V lost 4 bases, and 6 bases had no gene match. Germline-derived CDR1 and CDR2 are MDHEN and SYDVKM. The chain uses TRBV28 and TRBJ1-1, with 8 nucleotides matching TRBD1. The sample comprised PBMCs or T cells enriched from blood (not recorded which). The TCR comes from a middle-aged woman who had recovered from COVID-19. CDR3 nucleotides: TGTGCCAGCAGTTCTACAGGGGGGAATACTGAAGCTTTCTTT. Its protein is CASSSTGGNTEAFF.